This TCR beta chain was observed in a study of T cell changes during pregnancy in multiple sclerosis (dated by TCRdb to between 2018 and 2020). For the wider study: The study looked at changes in the T cell repertoire across pregnancy in women with multiple sclerosis.

Library construction relied on the immunoSEQ multiplex PCR assay. Held by TCRdb, this immuneACCESS table contains in-frame sequences only and omits some clones. Under half of the omission traces to an unresolved V gene where checked; the cause of the rest is unknown. The sample contains around 34,000 clones, around nine tenths of them found a single time. The ten largest clones represent roughly 10% of the sample. Points on this clone: Its specific antigen is unknown. No per-base quality is available; no much larger clone lies one base away.

The origin of this receptor is a female donor with multiple sclerosis, enrolled in a pregnancy study. Material: CD8+ T cells from peripheral blood mononuclear cells, obtained before pregnancy.

In nucleotides, the sequence is TGTGCCAGCAGCCGATTGACAGGGGCCTTCACAGATACGCAGTATTTT. Protein translation: CASSRLTGAFTDTQYF. The chain employs TRBV11-2 and TRBJ2-3; 8 central nucleotides agree with TRBD1. In the germline V gene, CDR1 corresponds to SGHAT and CDR2 to FQNNGV. For this chain, trimming is 5 bases at the V end and 2 bases at the J end, and the number of junction bases without a gene match is 9. The CDR3 runs 16 residues from the cysteine to the phenylalanine. Only the CDR3 DNA is retained, 48 bases long and in frame from the first base.